This passage covers 18 T cell receptor beta chains from one sample sequenced in a study of molecular identifiers for immune sequencing clone quantification. TCRdb reprocessed the PCR reads via MiXCR and lists one record per CDR3 protein. The data hold some 650,000 distinct CDR3 sequences, with 15% to 20% observed a single time. Sequencing was performed on naive CD8+ T cells from blood, with Jurkat cell RNA spiked in. As for subset: FACS-sorted CD8+CD4-CCR7+CD45RA+ naive T cells. These receptors came from a human donor in good health. Some libraries in this study had Jurkat cell RNA spiked in.

This clonotype appeared a few times. This chain links TRBV28 with TRBJ1-3; 7 nucleotides agree with TRBD1. CDR3 length equals 17 residues. With V trimmed by 7 bases and J by 0 bases, 12 bases remained unmatched. Germline CDR1 is MDHEN and CDR2 is SYDVKM. CDR3 in amino acids: CASNPSRGPFSGNTIYF. CDR3 DNA sequence: TGTGCCAGCAACCCCTCAAGGGGGCCCTTCTCTGGAAACACCATATATTTT.

The chain combines TRBV3-1 with TRBJ1-1; D is unclear. V shed 2 bases and J shed 4 bases, with 11 bases lying between them. In germline, CDR1 is LGHDT, CDR2 YNNKEL (reference sequence). The CDR3 sequence is 14 residues long. CDR3 DNA: TGTGCCAGCAGCCAAACGGGTCTTGGCACTGAAGCTTTCTTT. The encoded protein is CASSQTGLGTEAFF.

This clonotype came up a few times. The genes are TRBV3-1 and TRBJ2-7, with 11 positions matching TRBD2. The germline gives CDR1 LGHDT, CDR2 YNNKEL (reference sequence). V was pared by 0 bases and J by 0 bases, with 10 bases of the junction left unmatched. This CDR3 comprises 19 residues. The CDR3 loop reads CASSQERGGLAGISYEQYF. The CDR3 DNA follows: TGTGCCAGCAGCCAAGAACGGGGAGGACTAGCGGGCATCTCCTACGAGCAGTACTTC.

This clonotype was picked up many times. J is TRBJ1-1 and V is TRBV7-2; tentative D call: TRBD1 (5 bases). The CDR3 is 14 residues long. CDR1 is SGHTA and CDR2 is FQGNSA in the germline V gene. The V end was cut by 5 bases, the J end by 11 bases, with 21 bases between. As DNA, the CDR3 is TGTGCCAGCAGCCCGGACTCGGGCTCCCGGGGCGCTTTCTTT. Translation gives CASSPDSGSRGAFF.

This clonotype was detected ten times or more. V and J are TRBV12-3 or TRBV12-4 and TRBJ2-6; the match to TRBD1 covers 11 bases. The V segment lost 1 base and the J segment 0 bases; nucleotides outside the gene matches: 2. There are 18 residues in the CDR3. The CDR3 loop reads CASSLGTGGGSGANVLTF. The CDR3, as DNA: TGTGCCAGCAGTTTAGGGACAGGGGGCGGCTCTGGGGCCAACGTCCTGACTTTC.

This clonotype was seen repeatedly, ten times or more. This chain joins TRBV9 and TRBJ2-7, with a possible D match to TRBD1 (5 bases). Germline values: CDR1 SGDLS, CDR2 YYNGEE. Trimming took 3 bases from V and 2 from J, leaving 12 bases between them. The CDR3 is made up of 14 amino acids. CDR3 region: CASSDEDKPYEQYF. The CDR3 coding sequence is TGTGCCAGCAGCGACGAGGACAAGCCCTACGAGCAGTACTTC.

On this clonotype itself: Just one base apart from a much larger clone, this may be a read error. The V and J genes are TRBV7-6 and TRBJ2-5; 11 nucleotides match TRBD2. Trimming at V came to 8 bases and at J to 10 bases, leaving 12 bases not matched to a gene. The CDR3 spans 14 residues. CDR1 is SGHVS, CDR2 FNYEAQ, per germline. The CDR3: CASGPLSGGGGQYF. The CDR3 DNA is TGTGCCAGCGGCCCACTTAGCGGGGGGGGCGGCCAGTACTTC.

This clonotype was detected many times. This sequence joins TRBV11-2 and TRBJ2-1; unclear D gene. The CDR3 is made up of 12 amino acids. Germline loops: CDR1 SGHAT, CDR2 FQNNGV. Trimming removed 5 bases at V and 10 bases at J, with 12 bases between. The CDR3 protein is CASSRSLDEQFF. The CDR3 nucleotides read TGTGCCAGCAGCCGCAGTCTCGACGAGCAGTTCTTC.

In this sample, this clonotype turned up a few times. The chain employs TRBV12-3 or TRBV12-4 and TRBJ2-1; D gene unclear. The CDR3 is made up of 12 amino acids. V shed 8 bases and J shed 5 bases, with 10 bases lying between them. The CDR3 loop reads CASSPQDNEQFF. The CDR3, as DNA: TGTGCCAGCTCACCCCAGGACAATGAGCAGTTCTTC.

In its sample, this clonotype was seen many times. This rearrangement joins TRBV5-1 to TRBJ2-5; D is unclear. This CDR3 has 16 amino acids. Germline assignment: CDR1 SGHRS and CDR2 YFSETQ. Trimming stripped 0 bases from V and 2 bases from J, with 14 bases between. This CDR3 reads CASSLGDPRPQETQYF. The DNA of the CDR3 is TGCGCCAGCAGCTTGGGTGACCCGAGGCCTCAAGAGACCCAGTACTTC.

This clonotype was observed many times. The chain joins TRBV7-2 to TRBJ2-5, with 10 bases fitting TRBD2. V lost 5 bases to trimming and J lost 2 bases; unmatched junction nucleotides: 11. The germline CDR1 and CDR2 sequences are SGHTA and FQGNSA. The CDR3 sequence is 17 residues long. The CDR3 region is CASSPNPGLAFQETQYF. The CDR3 nucleotides read TGTGCCAGCAGCCCAAATCCGGGACTAGCGTTTCAAGAGACCCAGTACTTC. Combining the CDR3 with reference TRBV7-2 and TRBJ2-5 gives the whole variable domain GAGVSQSPSNKVTEKGKDVELRCDPISGHTALYWYRQSLGQGLEFLIYFQGNSAPDKSGLPSDRFSAERTGGSVSTLTIQRTQQEDSAVYLCASSPNPGLAFQETQYFGPGTRLLVL.

This chain uses TRBV9 with TRBJ1-5, with 9 bases fitting TRBD1. Germline V gives CDR1 SGDLS, CDR2 YYNGEE. J gave up 5 bases and V 4 bases, and 4 bases lay outside the gene matches. The CDR3 is 14 residues long. The CDR3 DNA reads as TGTGCCAGCAGCCGGGACAGGGACGATCAGCCCCAGCATTTT. Translation gives CASSRDRDDQPQHF. Supplemented by reference TRBV9 and TRBJ1-5, the full variable domain reads DSGVTQTPKHLITATGQRVTLRCSPRSGDLSVYWYQQSLDQGLQFLIQYYNGEERAKGNILERFSAQQFPDLHSELNLSSLELGDSALYFCASSRDRDDQPQHFGDGTRLSIL.

The rearrangement uses TRBV6-2 or TRBV6-3 and TRBJ1-4; TRBD1 matches 8 bases. With V trimmed by 6 bases and J by 5 bases, 17 bases remained unmatched. The CDR3 contains 18 residues. Germline V gene lookup returns CDR1 MNHEY and CDR2 SVGEGT. The DNA of the CDR3 is TGTGCCAGCAGACCCGGACAGGGTCGGATTTTTACCAATGAAAAACTGTTTTTT. Translating gives CASRPGQGRIFTNEKLFF.

The sample holds many counts of this clonotype. V and J are TRBV3-1 and TRBJ2-7; TRBD2 matches 11 bases. CDR3 size: 15 residues. Trimming took 4 bases from V and 4 from J; bases not matched to a gene: 6. Looked up from germline, CDR1 is LGHDT and CDR2 is YNNKEL (reference sequence). CDR3 in DNA: TGTGCCAGCAGCCCGGAACTAGCGGGGGTTTACGAGCAGTACTTC. Amino acids: CASSPELAGVYEQYF.

This clonotype was picked up many times. The chain links TRBV27 to TRBJ2-7; possible D gene TRBD2, 6 bases. V was cut by 1 base and J by 4 bases, with 11 bases left in between. Germline V lookup: CDR1 MNHEY, CDR2 SMNVEV (reference sequence). The CDR3 totals 14 residues. The DNA for the CDR3 is TGTGCCAGCAGTTTATTAGGCCTAGCGTACGAGCAGTACTTC. This translates into CASSLLGLAYEQYF.

Ten or more counts support this clonotype. The chain recombines TRBV7-7 with TRBJ2-3, with TRBD2 identical over 7 bases. CDR1 is SSHAT and CDR2 is FNYEAQ in the germline V gene (reference sequence). J was trimmed by 4 bases and V by 5 bases; bases with no gene match: 9. The length of the CDR3 is 15 residues. The CDR3 bases are TGTGCCAGCAGCCAAGGACTAGGTGGCGCAGATACGCAGTATTTT. Encoded protein: CASSQGLGGADTQYF.

This clonotype was picked up many times. V and J are TRBV6-5 and TRBJ2-3, with D perhaps TRBD1 or TRBD2 (5 bases each). The CDR3 length is 16 residues. Trimming took off 2 bases at V and 2 bases at J, with 14 bases between the two ends. Germline values: CDR1 MNHEY, CDR2 SVGAGI. The CDR3 loop is CASSYTGPGVTDTQYF. The CDR3 DNA is TGTGCCAGCAGTTACACGGGGCCGGGTGTCACAGATACGCAGTATTTT.

At least ten counts were recorded for this clonotype. The chain is built from TRBV13 and TRBJ2-2; perhaps TRBD2 as D (5 bases). Germline V gene data show CDR1 as PRHDT and CDR2 as FYEKMQ (reference sequence). V lost 2 bases, J lost 1 base, and 14 bases lay in between. CDR3 length: 17 residues. Here the CDR3 reads CASSLSPGGLNTGELFF. The CDR3 DNA is TGTGCCAGCAGCTTATCCCCAGGCGGACTGAACACCGGGGAGCTGTTTTTT. The full variable domain, rest sourced from reference TRBV13 and TRBJ2-2, is AAGVIQSPRHLIKEKRETATLKCYPIPRHDTVYWYQQGPGQDPQFLISFYEKMQSDKGSIPDRFSAQQFSDYHSELNMSSLELGDSALYFCASSLSPGGLNTGELFFGEGSRLTVL.